This TCR beta chain appears in the sequencing data of a study of CD8+CD57+ T cells in acquired aplastic anemia. The overall study: CD4+ and CD8+ cells, once sorted, gave DNA averaging about 3 ug. Average CD4+ read depth in healthy donors was approximately 11 million reads. Notes on the study in general: Found in both controls and patients were around 31 CD8+ CDR3 sequences.

A remark on this clonotype: Its specificity is not known.

TCR beta VDJ combinations and CDR3 sequences were profiled from genomic DNA. TCRdb reprocessed the reads via MiXCR and lists one record per CDR3 protein. The sample consists of hundreds of thousands of distinct CDR3 sequences, roughly 68% of them appearing once. CDR1 is SGDLS and CDR2 is YYNGEE in the germline V gene. V shed 3 bases and J 0 bases; nucleotides not matched to a gene: 8. The CDR3 length is 16 residues. Sequences were obtained from sorted CD4+, CD8+, or CD8+CD57+ T cells (not recorded which) from PBMCs. The chain is built from TRBV9 and TRBJ1-2, with 7 bases identical to TRBD1. This TCR derives from a human donor in good health, serving as a control. The CDR3 protein is CASSALMGQTNYGYTF. In DNA form, the CDR3 reads TGTGCCAGCAGCGCCCTAATGGGACAGACTAACTATGGCTACACCTTC.